This T cell receptor (beta chain) was identified in a study of blood T cells in healthy people across ages. A J-beta primer mix and a sample-barcoded 5' primer were used in a second PCR of about 7 to 12 cycles. TCRdb re-called the 5' RACE reads with MiXCR, one entry per CDR3 protein. The table lists around 600,000 distinct CDR3 sequences, roughly 48% of them singletons. Germline V gives CDR1 LGHNA, CDR2 YSLEER. Losses at the gene ends were 1 base for V and 10 bases for J; bases not matched to a gene: 10. CDR3 length equals 16 residues. The origin of this receptor is an elderly man in good health. Sequenced sample: blood. This chain joins TRBV4-3 and TRBJ1-6; TRBD1 matches 7 bases. DNA for the CDR3: TGCGCCAGCAGCCAAGGGTTATTAGGGGGCAGATCACCCCTCCACTTT. It specifies CASSQGLLGGRSPLHF.